A single sample gave rise to the 25 T cell receptor beta chains below, sequenced in a study of T cell repertoires in cytomegalovirus infection. TCRdb redid the calling of the reads with MiXCR, one entry per CDR3 protein. This table has about 680,000 distinct CDR3 sequences, 24% appearing once. The sequenced sample was CD8+ T cells from PBMCs. These TCRs come from a human donor in good health (CMV status not recorded). Some clones in this sample may be carry-over from other donors' samples.

The chain recombines TRBV4-2 with TRBJ2-3; 12 bases agree with TRBD2. This CDR3 has 17 amino acids. Germline lookup yields CDR1 LGHNA and CDR2 YNFKEQ. Unmatched junction bases numbered 9, after V lost 0 bases and J lost 8 bases. The CDR3 reads CASSQDEPSGGAVTQYF. The DNA of the CDR3 is TGTGCCAGCAGCCAAGATGAGCCTAGCGGGGGGGCTGTTACGCAGTATTTT.

The chain uses TRBV4-2 and TRBJ1-5, with unresolved D. The V end lost 0 bases, the J end lost 2 bases, and 8 bases lay between the germline ends. Germline V gives CDR1 LGHNA, CDR2 YNFKEQ. The CDR3 sequence is 15 residues long. Here the CDR3 reads CASSQEMTRNQPQHF. CDR3 DNA: TGTGCCAGCAGCCAAGAGATGACACGCAATCAGCCCCAGCATTTT.

This clonotype was observed a handful of times. The V call is TRBV6-5, the J call TRBJ2-1; the D gene is possibly TRBD1 (6 bases). V lost 4 bases to trimming and J lost 0 bases, with 10 bases between them. The CDR3 has 15 amino acids. Per germline, CDR1 MNHEY and CDR2 SVGAGI. CDR3 sequence reads: CASSFGQNSYNEQFF. CDR3 nucleotide sequence: TGTGCCAGCAGTTTTGGACAGAACTCCTACAATGAGCAGTTCTTC.

At least ten counts were recorded for this clonotype. The CDR3 DNA is TGTGCCAGTAGTTGGACCTTCTACAATGAGCAGTTCTTC. Encoded protein: CASSWTFYNEQFF. This sequence joins TRBV19 and TRBJ2-1; D is undetermined. Germline values: CDR1 LNHDA, CDR2 SQIVND (reference sequence). Trimming took 5 bases from V and 3 from J, leaving 8 bases between them. The CDR3 runs 13 residues.

This clonotype was seen repeatedly, ten times or more. The rearrangement joins TRBV6-5 to TRBJ2-3; TRBD2 matches 7 bases. Germline CDR1 MNHEY, CDR2 SVGAGI. V dropped 6 bases and J dropped 3; count of bases not matched to a gene: 0. This CDR3 spans 12 amino acids. DNA of the CDR3: TGTGCCAGCAGGCGGGGGACAGATACGCAGTATTTT. Its translation is CASRRGTDTQYF.

This rearrangement joins TRBV5-6 to TRBJ1-2; D gene uncertain. The length of the CDR3 is 11 residues. Germline V gene lookup returns CDR1 SGHDT and CDR2 YYEEEE. Trimming pared 0 bases from V and 10 bases from J, leaving 7 bases between. The CDR3 loop reads CASSLGAVYTF. CDR3 nucleotides: TGTGCCAGCAGCTTGGGGGCTGTCTACACCTTC.

This clonotype was counted many times. This chain joins TRBV29-1 and TRBJ1-1; the D is unclear. The V gene lost 4 bases and the J gene lost 4 bases, with 7 bases spanning the gap. The CDR3 consists of 11 residues. Germline V CDR1 and CDR2: SQVTM, ANQGSEA. The CDR3 sequence is CSVGRGTEAFF. CDR3 nucleotide sequence: TGCAGCGTTGGAAGAGGCACTGAAGCTTTCTTT.

J is TRBJ2-3 and V is TRBV7-3; tentative D call: TRBD1 (6 bases). The CDR3 extends over 14 amino acids. Germline V gives CDR1 SGHTA, CDR2 FQGTGA. V was shortened by 6 bases and J by 2 bases, with 12 bases between the two germline ends. CDR3 amino acids: CASSLDSHTDTQYF. The CDR3 nucleotides are TGTGCCAGCAGTTTGGACAGCCACACAGATACGCAGTATTTT.

Only a few counts were recorded for this clonotype. The V call is TRBV14, the J call TRBJ2-2; possible D gene TRBD1, 5 bases. The CDR3 totals 12 residues. V lost 6 bases and J 5 bases, leaving 7 bases between the germline ends. The germline CDR1 and CDR2 sequences are SGHDN and FVKESK. The CDR3 loop reads CASRPGTGELFF. CDR3 nucleotide sequence: TGTGCCAGCAGGCCAGGGACCGGGGAGCTGTTTTTT. The full variable domain, in which reference TRBV14 and TRBJ2-2 provide the parts outside the CDR3, is EAGVTQFPSHSVIEKGQTVTLRCDPISGHDNLYWYRRVMGKEIKFLLHFVKESKQDESGMPNNRFLAERTGGTYSTLKVQPAELEDSGVYFCASRPGTGELFFGEGSRLTVL.

The chain uses TRBV29-1 and TRBJ1-2; the D is unclear. Germline CDR1 SQVTM, CDR2 ANQGSEA. The CDR3 runs 13 residues. V lost 1 base to trimming and J lost 2 bases, with 8 bases between them. CDR3 residues: CSVEALGNYGYTF. The CDR3 DNA is TGCAGCGTTGAAGCCCTGGGGAACTATGGCTACACCTTC.

This clonotype was detected many times. The chain uses TRBV28 and TRBJ2-7; D is ambiguous. V lost 6 bases to trimming and J lost 2 bases, with 11 bases between them. The germline V gene encodes CDR1 MDHEN and CDR2 SYDVKM. The CDR3 is 13 amino acids. CDR3 DNA: TGTGCCAGCAGGAAGAGACAAGCCTACGAGCAGTACGTC. It encodes CASRKRQAYEQYV.

This clonotype has a handful of counts. The genes are TRBV15 and TRBJ2-5; TRBD1 or TRBD2 may be the D gene (5 bases each). CDR1 and CDR2 (germline): LNHNV, YYDKDF (reference sequence). Trimming removed 2 bases from V and 1 base from J, with 11 bases in between. The CDR3 length is 15 residues. In nucleotides, the CDR3 is TGTGCCACCAGCAGACTGAGGGACCTCCAAGAGACCCAGTACTTC. It is translated as CATSRLRDLQETQYF.

In its sample, this clonotype was seen a few times. The chain couples TRBV6-5 to TRBJ2-5; tentatively, D is TRBD1 or TRBD2 (5 bases each). Germline V lookup: CDR1 MNHEY, CDR2 SVGAGI. The V gene lost 7 bases and the J gene lost 3 bases, with 12 bases spanning the gap. This CDR3 spans 13 amino acids. The CDR3 loop is CASTPGGEETQYF. CDR3 nucleotides: TGTGCCAGCACTCCTGGGGGAGAAGAGACCCAGTACTTC.

This chain joins TRBV7-9 and TRBJ1-6; a possible D gene is TRBD1 (5 bases). Germline CDR1 and CDR2: SEHNR and FQNEAQ (reference sequence). The CDR3 extends over 13 amino acids. V dropped 5 bases and J dropped 15 bases, with 17 bases sitting between them. CDR3 sequence reads: CASSVTGTFGLHF. The DNA of the CDR3 is TGTGCCAGCAGCGTAACCGGGACTTTTGGCCTCCACTTT.

The V and J genes are TRBV2 and TRBJ2-2; possible D gene TRBD1, 6 bases. CDR3 length equals 15 residues. Trimming shortened V by 6 bases and J by 4 bases, and 15 bases separated the two germline ends. Looked up from germline, CDR1 is SNHLY and CDR2 is FYNNEI. The CDR3 DNA reads TGTGCCAGCAGCACGGGACACCGAGGCACCGGGGAGCTGTTTTTT. Translating it yields CASSTGHRGTGELFF.

The chain is built from TRBV11-2 and TRBJ2-7, with D unclear. CDR1 is SGHAT and CDR2 is FQNNGV in the germline V gene. This CDR3 is built from 16 residues. V gave up 1 base and J gave up 0 bases, with 13 bases separating them. The CDR3 region is CASSLGPPPTSYEQYV. CDR3 nucleotide sequence: TGTGCCAGCAGCTTAGGCCCCCCCCCAACCTCCTACGAGCAGTACGTC.

The chain links TRBV6-2 or TRBV6-3 to TRBJ1-2, with D hard to call. Germline-derived CDR1 and CDR2 are MNHEY and SVGEGT. V lost 8 bases and J 4 bases, leaving 20 bases between the germline ends. The CDR3 consists of 15 residues. The CDR3 sequence is CASSLPARSPYGYTF. The CDR3, as DNA: TGTGCCAGCTCTTTACCCGCTCGGAGTCCCTATGGCTACACCTTC.

This clonotype has a count of ten or more. V usage is TRBV7-2 and J usage is TRBJ2-5; TRBD1 is a possible D gene (5 bases). V shed 2 bases and J shed 5 bases, with 9 bases lying between them. Germline V gene lookup returns CDR1 SGHTA and CDR2 FQGNSA. The CDR3 sequence is 13 residues long. The CDR3 spells CASSLSRVETQYF. Here the CDR3 DNA reads TGTGCCAGCAGCTTATCCAGGGTCGAGACCCAGTACTTC.

J is TRBJ1-5 and V is TRBV20-1; D is perhaps TRBD1 (5 bases). This CDR3 is 16 amino acids long. CDR1 and CDR2 from the germline V gene are DFQATT and SNEGSKA (reference sequence). As DNA, the CDR3 is TGCAGCTCTGGGCAGGGATGGGTGGGGGGCAATCAGCCCCAGCATTTT. Translating gives CSSGQGWVGGNQPQHF.

This clonotype has more than one count but fewer than ten. CDR3 amino acids: CASSLFRQGNSPLHF. In nucleotides, the CDR3 is TGTGCCAGCAGCTTATTCAGACAGGGTAATTCACCCCTCCACTTT. The chain combines TRBV7-9 with TRBJ1-6, with 7 bases that match TRBD1. The CDR3 is made up of 15 amino acids. The ends lost 2 bases at V and 6 bases at J; junction bases unmatched: 4. Germline V gene data show CDR1 as SEHNR and CDR2 as FQNEAQ (reference sequence). The complete variable domain, with remaining parts taken from reference TRBV7-9 and TRBJ1-6, reads DTGVSQNPRHKITKRGQNVTFRCDPISEHNRLYWYRQTLGQGPEFLTYFQNEAQLEKSRLLSDRFSAERPKGSFSTLEIQRTEQGDSAMYLCASSLFRQGNSPLHFGNGTRLTVT.

This clonotype was recorded a few times. The V and J genes are TRBV28 and TRBJ1-4; D unclear. The CDR3 is 13 amino acids. The germline V gene encodes CDR1 MDHEN and CDR2 SYDVKM. Trimming pared 7 bases from V and 8 bases from J, leaving 14 bases between. The CDR3 region has the DNA TGTGCCAGCACCCTCTGGACGACCGAAAAACTGTTTTTT. Its protein is CASTLWTTEKLFF.

This clonotype occurred a few times. CDR3 coding DNA: TGTGCTAGTGGTTTGCACGAGAACACTGAAGCTTTCTTT. The encoded protein is CASGLHENTEAFF. The chain carries TRBV12-5 and TRBJ1-1; D gene ambiguous. Germline values: CDR1 LGHNT, CDR2 FRNRAP. The CDR3 totals 13 residues. Between the trimmed V and J ends, which lost 2 bases and 1 base, there was a span of 5 bases. The whole variable domain, remainder taken from reference TRBV12-5 and TRBJ1-1, is DARVTQTPRHKVTEMGQEVTMRCQPILGHNTVFWYRQTMMQGLELLAYFRNRAPLDDSGMPKDRFSAEMPDATLATLKIQPSEPRDSAVYFCASGLHENTEAFFGQGTRLTVV.

This clonotype was observed many times. This sequence joins TRBV7-9 and TRBJ2-7; D is ambiguous. Trimming pared 2 bases from V and 3 bases from J, leaving 5 bases between. Germline CDR1 SEHNR, CDR2 FQNEAQ (reference sequence). This CDR3 has 12 residues. The DNA for the CDR3 is TGTGCCAGCAGCTTACTGGGCTACGAGCAGTACTTC. Translated, it gives CASSLLGYEQYF. Full variable domain (rest looked up from reference TRBV7-9 and TRBJ2-7): DTGVSQNPRHKITKRGQNVTFRCDPISEHNRLYWYRQTLGQGPEFLTYFQNEAQLEKSRLLSDRFSAERPKGSFSTLEIQRTEQGDSAMYLCASSLLGYEQYFGPGTRLTVT.

Points on this clonotype: This may stem from a read error, because a much larger clone lies one nucleotide away. The CDR3 DNA is TGTGTCAGCAGCCCGGACAGGGTCTATGGCTACACCTTC. Protein sequence: CVSSPDRVYGYTF. The chain links TRBV7-6 to TRBJ1-2; the match to TRBD1 covers 8 bases. The CDR3 length is 13 residues. Germline V lookup: CDR1 SGHVS, CDR2 FNYEAQ.

This clonotype was detected ten times or more. CDR3 in amino acids: CASSPRTGAYGYTF. The CDR3, as DNA: TGTGCCAGCAGTCCTCGGACAGGGGCCTATGGCTACACCTTC. V usage is TRBV28 and J usage is TRBJ1-2; 9 bases are a match to TRBD1. The CDR3 extends over 14 amino acids. V lost 5 bases to trimming and J lost 4 bases; unmatched junction nucleotides: 5. CDR1 and CDR2 from the germline V gene are MDHEN and SYDVKM.